This T cell receptor (beta chain) emerged from a study of CD4 T cell repertoires in COVID-19. Findings and caveats of the study: Between roughly 7 and 25% of SARS-CoV-2 clonotypes also appeared in SARS-CoV and/or HKU1 spike cultures.

The method was immunoSEQ multiplex PCR; TCRdb's version includes in-frame clones alone and lacks a portion of them. Among approximately 79,000 clones, under 90% were seen once, and the ten largest hold roughly 0.58%. Sequencing was done directly on freshly isolated, uncultured memory T cells. Regarding this clone: Its antigen is not identified.

Germline V gene sequence: CDR1 SGHAT, CDR2 FQNNGV. The V end was cut by 5 bases, the J end by 7 bases, with 11 bases between. This CDR3 comprises 12 residues. The TCR sequence derives from a human donor who had COVID-19. V is TRBV11-2 and J is TRBJ1-1, with D unresolved. Sequences were derived from CD4+ T cells from peripheral blood, sampled after recovery from COVID-19. CDR3 nucleotides: TGTGCCAGCAGCCCAGGCCGGATTGAAGCTTTCTTT. As protein: CASSPGRIEAFF.